Presented here are 25 T cell receptor beta chains from one specimen sequenced in a study of blood T cell repertoires in COVID-19. Data came from immunoSEQ multiplex PCR; TCRdb stores just in-frame clones and leaves some out. The sample lists 300,000 to 400,000 clones; 85% were seen once. Sequencing was performed on peripheral blood. The receptor source for this set is a human donor in a cohort sampled during active COVID-19.

This clone showed up just a few times. This rearrangement joins TRBV24-1 to TRBJ1-1, with D uncertain. Germline V CDR1 and CDR2: KGHDR, SFDVKD. The CDR3 totals 12 residues. V lost 7 bases, J lost 6 bases, and 11 bases lay in between. The CDR3 coding sequence is TGTGCCACCAGGGGAGATGGGCCTGAAGCTTTCTTT. As protein: CATRGDGPEAFF.

The chain combines TRBV6-5 with TRBJ1-6; 8 positions agree with TRBD1. The CDR3 is made up of 14 amino acids. V was pared by 6 bases and J by 5 bases, with 3 bases of the junction left unmatched. Germline V gene sequence: CDR1 MNHEY, CDR2 SVGAGI. CDR3 sequence reads: CASRGQGHNSPLHF. CDR3 sequence (DNA): TGTGCCAGCAGAGGACAGGGCCATAATTCACCCCTCCACTTT.

The table lists this clone with a few counts. The chain links TRBV3-1 (or the pseudogene TRBV3-2) to TRBJ2-2; D might be TRBD1 (6 bases). The CDR3 extends over 14 amino acids. Germline CDR1 and CDR2: LGHDT and YNNKEL (reference sequence). Deletions cut 5 bases from V and 1 base from J, with 8 bases between. CDR3 in DNA: TGTGCCAGCAGCAGGGGACAGAACACCGGGGAGCTGTTTTTT. The encoded protein is CASSRGQNTGELFF.

This clone was observed a single time. The chain links TRBV9 to TRBJ1-5; D uncertain. V lost 2 bases, J lost 6 bases, and 9 bases lay in between. This CDR3 spans 13 amino acids. The germline V gene has CDR1 SGDLS and CDR2 YYNGEE. The CDR3 DNA sequence: TGTGCCAGCAGCGTTCGAGGGATTCAGCCCCAGCATTTT. Protein product: CASSVRGIQPQHF.

This clone showed up just once. This chain links TRBV19 with TRBJ1-3; no reliable D call. The CDR3 is 14 residues long. Trimming shortened V by 7 bases and J by 0 bases, and 10 bases separated the two germline ends. The germline V gene encodes CDR1 LNHDA and CDR2 SQIVND (reference sequence). The CDR3 DNA sequence: TGTGCCAGTACGAGGGATCACTCTGGAAACACCATATATTTT. Encoded protein: CASTRDHSGNTIYF.

The chain joins TRBV5-5 to TRBJ1-1, with 7 bases matching TRBD1. The CDR3 extends over 15 amino acids. Germline V gene sequence: CDR1 SGHKS, CDR2 YYEKEE (reference sequence). V was pared by 4 bases and J by 8 bases, with 14 bases of the junction left unmatched. The CDR3 is CASSARSRDRAEAFF. The CDR3 DNA follows: TGTGCCAGCAGCGCGAGATCCCGGGACAGAGCCGAAGCTTTCTTT.

This clone was seen once. The same CDR3 is also encoded by other DNA sequences in this sample. The rearrangement uses TRBV5-5 and TRBJ1-2, with TRBD1 as a possible D gene (5 bases). The CDR3 contains 14 residues. Germline values: CDR1 SGHKS, CDR2 YYEKEE (reference sequence). Trimming stripped 0 bases from V and 6 bases from J, with 12 bases between. The CDR3 DNA sequence: TGTGCCAGCAGCTTGGGTGGGCAGGGCCATGGCTACACCTTC. Protein: CASSLGGQGHGYTF.

This chain connects TRBV2 to TRBJ1-1, with D uncertain. The V end lost 3 bases, the J end lost 4 bases, and 6 bases lay between the germline ends. The germline V gene encodes CDR1 SNHLY and CDR2 FYNNEI. The CDR3 loop spans 12 amino acids. CDR3 sequence: CASSEGSTEAFF. The CDR3 DNA follows: TGTGCCAGCAGTGAGGGGAGCACTGAAGCTTTCTTT.

The rearrangement uses TRBV11-2 and TRBJ1-6; 7 positions match TRBD1. This CDR3 contains 15 residues. Germline V lookup: CDR1 SGHAT, CDR2 FQNNGV. The J segment lost 7 bases and the V segment lost 5 bases, leaving 8 bases of the junction unmatched. The CDR3 DNA is TGTGCCAGCAGCCAACAGGGGATAAGGAATTCACCCCTCCACTTT. Translated: CASSQQGIRNSPLHF.

The chain recombines TRBV19 with TRBJ1-1; possibly TRBD1 for D (5 bases). V dropped 0 bases and J dropped 0 bases, with 17 bases sitting between them. The CDR3 totals 18 residues. Germline V lookup: CDR1 LNHDA, CDR2 SQIVND (reference sequence). The CDR3 bases are TGTGCCAGTAGTATAGATAGCGTAGGTGGGGGGATGAACACTGAAGCTTTCTTT. Protein sequence: CASSIDSVGGGMNTEAFF.

This clone was detected only once. The rearrangement joins TRBV7-9 to TRBJ2-2; D not resolved. The CDR3 has 12 residues. Germline V gene sequence: CDR1 SEHNR, CDR2 FQNEAQ (reference sequence). V lost 11 bases and J 0 bases, leaving 7 bases between the germline ends. The CDR3 is CAPISNTGELFF. DNA of the CDR3: TGTGCCCCAATTTCGAACACCGGGGAGCTGTTTTTT.

The chain joins TRBV9 to TRBJ2-1, with a weak D call TRBD2 (6 bases). The length of the CDR3 is 16 residues. Germline V gene sequence: CDR1 SGDLS, CDR2 YYNGEE. Between the trimmed V and J ends, which lost 0 bases and 0 bases, there was a span of 10 bases. The DNA for the CDR3 is TGTGCCAGCAGCGTAGAAGGCGGGGACTCCTACAATGAGCAGTTCTTC. Translation gives CASSVEGGDSYNEQFF.

The V and J genes are TRBV27 and TRBJ1-1; the D is unclear. Germline CDR1 reads MNHEY; CDR2 reads SMNVEV (reference sequence). The V and J ends lost 6 bases and 4 bases respectively, with 12 bases between them. The CDR3 length is 13 residues. The chain's CDR3 is CASSAGSLTEAFF. DNA of the CDR3: TGTGCCAGCAGCGCCGGTAGTCTCACTGAAGCTTTCTTT.

V is TRBV7-9 and J is TRBJ2-1; D is unclear. CDR1 SEHNR and CDR2 FQNEAQ come from the germline V gene (reference sequence). The CDR3 loop spans 14 amino acids. V was cut by 1 base and J by 4 bases, with 8 bases left in between. CDR3 sequence: CASSLESRYNEQFF. CDR3 nucleotides: TGTGCCAGCAGCTTAGAATCCAGATACAATGAGCAGTTCTTC.

J is TRBJ2-1 and V is TRBV20-1, with D unclear. The CDR3 consists of 11 residues. V was cut by 5 bases and J by 7 bases, with 9 bases left in between. Looked up from germline, CDR1 is DFQATT and CDR2 is SNEGSKA (reference sequence). CDR3 residues: CSALHQNEQFF. The CDR3 DNA follows: TGCAGTGCTCTCCATCAGAATGAGCAGTTCTTC.

V is TRBV7-6 and J is TRBJ2-7; TRBD1 matches at 7 bases. Germline CDR1 SGHVS, CDR2 FNYEAQ. CDR3 length: 15 residues. J gave up 0 bases and V 2 bases, and 4 bases lay outside the gene matches. CDR3 DNA sequence: TGTGCCAGCAGCTTAAGAGGGGGCAGCTCCTACGAGCAGTACTTC. This codes for CASSLRGGSSYEQYF.

V gene TRBV15 combines with J gene TRBJ2-7; D perhaps matches TRBD2 (6 bases). V was trimmed by 0 bases and J by 2 bases, leaving 8 bases between them. Germline loops: CDR1 LNHNV, CDR2 YYDKDF (reference sequence). This CDR3 has 14 amino acids. The CDR3: CATSRERGAYEQYF. The CDR3 coding sequence is TGTGCCACCAGCAGAGAGCGGGGAGCCTACGAGCAGTACTTC.

The rearrangement links TRBV6-2 or TRBV6-3 to TRBJ1-3, with D possibly being TRBD1 (5 bases). The CDR3 sequence is 14 residues long. The ends were cut back, 4 bases at V and 1 base at J, with 8 bases in the middle. Per germline, CDR1 MNHEY and CDR2 SVGEGT. The CDR3, as DNA: TGTGCCAGCAGTTTTTCAGGGTCTGGAAACACCATATATTTT. Protein sequence: CASSFSGSGNTIYF.

The chain uses TRBV6-5 and TRBJ1-1; 8 bases are shared with TRBD1. The length of the CDR3 is 13 residues. Germline CDR1 is MNHEY and CDR2 is SVGAGI. J lost 4 bases, V lost 6 bases, and 4 bases had no gene match. The CDR3, as DNA: TGTGCCAGCAGCGACAGGGGATCCACTGAAGCTTTCTTT. Translated: CASSDRGSTEAFF.

This clone was found a few times. J is TRBJ1-1 and V is TRBV23-1; D remains ambiguous. TRBV23-1 is classed as an ORF, of uncertain function. The V end was cut by 0 bases, the J end by 3 bases, with 5 bases between. The CDR3 contains 13 residues. The CDR3 spells CASSQSRYTEAFF. CDR3 DNA: TGCGCCAGCAGTCAATCGCGGTACACTGAAGCTTTCTTT.

V is TRBV9 and J is TRBJ2-7; 9 bases align to TRBD1. Trimming removed 4 bases from V and 5 bases from J; junction bases left unmatched: 13. There are 16 residues in the CDR3. Germline loops: CDR1 SGDLS, CDR2 YYNGEE. In nucleotides, the CDR3 is TGTGCCAGCAGCTCAAATGACAGGGGGATTGTGGACGAGCAGTACTTC. This sequence encodes CASSSNDRGIVDEQYF.

The chain carries TRBV7-9 and TRBJ2-2; 7 nucleotides align to TRBD2. CDR3 length: 14 residues. CDR1 SEHNR and CDR2 FQNEAQ come from the germline V gene (reference sequence). Unmatched junction bases numbered 4, after V lost 5 bases and J lost 4 bases. CDR3 nucleotides: TGTGCCAGCAGCACGCGGGGGAGCACCGGGGAGCTGTTTTTT. Translated, it gives CASSTRGSTGELFF.

The rearrangement uses TRBV11-3 and TRBJ2-7; perhaps TRBD1 as D (6 bases). V lost 5 bases and J lost 6, with 17 bases in between. Germline loops: CDR1 SGHNT, CDR2 YENEEA. This CDR3 spans 14 amino acids. As DNA, the CDR3 is TGTGCCAGCAGCCGTGACAGGTTTAGTGTCGAGCAGTACTTC. The encoded protein is CASSRDRFSVEQYF.

V gene TRBV5-4 combines with J gene TRBJ2-4, with D tentatively TRBD1 (5 bases). The CDR3 sequence is 16 residues long. Germline lookup yields CDR1 SGHNT and CDR2 YYREEE (reference sequence). V lost 4 bases, J lost 0 bases, and 14 bases lay in between. The CDR3 sequence: CASSPMSREAKNIQYF. CDR3 coding DNA: TGTGCCAGCAGCCCAATGTCCAGGGAAGCCAAAAACATTCAGTACTTC.

V usage is TRBV5-1 and J usage is TRBJ1-2, with 9 bases identical to TRBD1. The CDR3 has 16 residues. V shed 0 bases and J 6 bases; nucleotides not matched to a gene: 9. Germline CDR1 reads SGHRS; CDR2 reads YFSETQ. This CDR3 reads CASSLEGQGTLHGYTF. The CDR3 bases are TGCGCCAGCAGCTTGGAGGGACAGGGAACCCTTCATGGCTACACCTTC.